This T cell receptor (beta chain) was recorded in a study of blood T cell repertoires in COVID-19. Study-wide context: Acute and convalescent COVID-19 samples came from the United States, Italy and Spain.

CDR1 SGDLS and CDR2 YYNGEE come from the germline V gene. V lost 2 bases and J 0 bases, leaving 5 bases between the germline ends. CDR3 length: 14 residues. Here immunoSEQ multiplex PCR was the method, and the copy in TCRdb shows in-frame clones only, minus some. The sample consists of 200,000 to 300,000 clones, around 83% of them appearing once. The chain has TRBV9 and TRBJ1-4; D possibly corresponds to TRBD1 (5 bases). Material: peripheral blood. This receptor was identified in a man aged 25 to 40 who had recovered from COVID-19. CDR3 sequence (DNA): TGTGCCAGCAGCGTGACAGCAACTAATGAAAAACTGTTTTTT. Protein: CASSVTATNEKLFF.